The present T cell receptor (beta chain) was sequenced within a study of T cells in localized non-small cell lung cancer. This clone was recorded only once. Produced via immunoSEQ multiplex PCR; TCRdb's table is partial and in-frame only. The sample shows tens of thousands of clones, 70% to 90% of them seen only once. V shed 6 bases, J shed 2 bases, and the junction held 8 bases outside the gene matches. The germline CDR1 and CDR2 sequences are MNHEY and SMNVEV (reference sequence). This CDR3 has 15 residues. Sequencing was performed on peripheral blood, taken before any cancer treatment. This receptor was identified in a man aged 40-75 years with stage I lung adenocarcinoma. The gene calls are TRBV27 and TRBJ2-7; 9 nucleotides match TRBD2. CDR3 amino acids: CASSTSGRGPYEQYF. CDR3 DNA sequence: TGTGCCAGCAGCACTAGCGGGCGGGGCCCCTACGAGCAGTACTTC.